This TCR beta chain is from a study of blood T cell repertoires in COVID-19. V lost 3 bases to trimming and J lost 4 bases; unmatched junction nucleotides: 4. The CDR3 spans 15 residues. CDR1 and CDR2 from the germline V gene are SGDLS and YYNGEE. Measured with immunoSEQ multiplex PCR; TCRdb has only the in-frame clones, and not every one. The sample includes some 100,000 clones, around 88% seen only once; the top ten take roughly 8.3%. Input material: peripheral blood. V is TRBV9 and J is TRBJ2-1; 10 positions agree with TRBD2. This TCR derives from a woman aged 70-85 years with acute or convalescent COVID-19. Written as DNA, the CDR3 is TGTGCCAGCAGCGGGGGACTAGCGAAATACAATGAGCAGTTCTTC. It specifies CASSGGLAKYNEQFF. The full variable domain, completed using reference TRBV9 and TRBJ2-1, is DSGVTQTPKHLITATGQRVTLRCSPRSGDLSVYWYQQSLDQGLQFLIQYYNGEERAKGNILERFSAQQFPDLHSELNLSSLELGDSALYFCASSGGLAKYNEQFFGPGTRLTVL.